The following is a TCR beta chain sequence with its context. Its target is not known. This entry is derived from a study of CD8+CD57+ T cells in acquired aplastic anemia. Study summary: Sorted CD4+ and CD8+ cell DNA averaged around 3.3 ug.

CDR3 size: 12 residues. The junction had 4 bases not matched to a gene; V was cut back by 8 bases and J by 3 bases. Germline-derived CDR1 and CDR2 are SNHLY and FYNNEI. Findings and limits, study-wide: The study identified around 28 CD8+ CDR3 sequences shared by patients and controls.

For CDR3 and TCR beta VDJ profiling, genomic DNA was the template used. TCRdb re-called the reads through MiXCR, storing one row per CDR3 protein. The sample contains around 180,000 distinct CDR3 sequences, around 66% of which appear only once. Sequencing input: sorted CD4+, CD8+, or CD8+CD57+ T cells (not recorded which) from PBMCs. This receptor was taken from a human donor with severe aplastic anemia or a healthy control (not recorded which). The chain has TRBV2 and TRBJ2-7; TRBD1 matches 7 bases. CDR3 in amino acids: CASSDRVYEQYF. In DNA, the CDR3 is TGTGCCAGCTCTGACAGGGTCTACGAGCAGTACTTC.